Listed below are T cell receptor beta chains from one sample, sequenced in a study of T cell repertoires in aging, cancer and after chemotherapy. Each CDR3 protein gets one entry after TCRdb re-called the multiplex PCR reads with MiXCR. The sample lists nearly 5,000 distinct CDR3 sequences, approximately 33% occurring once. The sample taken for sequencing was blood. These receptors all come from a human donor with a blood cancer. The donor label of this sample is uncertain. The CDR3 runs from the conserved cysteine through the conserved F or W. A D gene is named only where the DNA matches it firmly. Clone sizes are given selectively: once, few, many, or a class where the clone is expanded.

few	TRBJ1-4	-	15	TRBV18	CASSPRQDGGEKLFF	TGTGCCAGCTCACCCCGACAGGACGGGGGTGAAAAACTGTTTTTT
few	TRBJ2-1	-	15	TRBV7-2	CASSSLLRGSYEQFF	TGTGCCAGCAGCTCGCTACTCCGGGGCTCTTATGAGCAGTTCTTC
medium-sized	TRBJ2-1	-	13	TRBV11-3	CASSFAFYNEQFF	TGTGCCAGCAGCTTCGCTTTCTACAATGAGCAGTTCTTC
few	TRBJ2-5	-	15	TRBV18	CASSSGDWQGETQYF	TGTGCCAGCTCATCCGGGGACTGGCAAGGGGAGACCCAGTACTTC
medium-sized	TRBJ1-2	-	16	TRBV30	CAWSTDRLTRRYGYTF	TGTGCCTGGAGTACCGACAGGCTCACCAGGCGCTATGGCTACACCTTC
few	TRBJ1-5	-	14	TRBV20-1	CSARATGNNQPQHF	TGCAGTGCTAGAGCGACAGGCAACAATCAGCCCCAGCATTTT
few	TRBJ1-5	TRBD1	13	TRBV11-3	CASSPDRDQPQHF	TGTGCCAGCAGCCCAGACAGGGATCAGCCCCAGCATTTT
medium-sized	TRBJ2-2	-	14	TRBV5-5	CASSSEWGTGELFF	TGTGCCAGCAGCTCCGAATGGGGTACCGGGGAGCTGTTTTTT
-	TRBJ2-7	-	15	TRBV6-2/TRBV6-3	CASSYSRGNSYEQYF	TGTGCCAGCAGTTACTCGAGAGGGAACTCCTACGAGCAGTACTTC
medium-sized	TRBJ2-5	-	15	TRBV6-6	CASSNPTGRGETQYF	TGTGCCAGCAGTAACCCGACAGGGCGGGGAGAGACCCAGTACTTC
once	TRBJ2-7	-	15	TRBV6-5	CASSYSGATSGEQYF	TGTGCCAGCAGTTACTCAGGGGCCACCTCGGGTGAGCAGTACTTC
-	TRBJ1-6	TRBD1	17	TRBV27	CASKQGALNDYNSPLHF	TGTGCCAGCAAACAGGGGGCCTTAAATGACTATAATTCACCCCTCCACTTT
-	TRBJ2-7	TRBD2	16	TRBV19	CASSISLAGTSYEQYF	TGTGCCAGTAGTATATCCCTAGCGGGTACATCCTACGAGCAGTACTTC
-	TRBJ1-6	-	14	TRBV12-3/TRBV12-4	CASSEAAYNLPLHF	TGTGCCAGCAGTGAGGCAGCCTATAATTTACCCCTCCACTTT
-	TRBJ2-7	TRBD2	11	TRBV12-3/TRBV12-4	CASSTSAEQYF	TGTGCCAGCAGCACTAGCGCCGAGCAGTACTTC
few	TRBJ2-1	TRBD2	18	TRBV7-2	CASSLGTSGRRLGNEQFF	TGTGCCAGCAGCTTGGGGACTAGCGGGAGAAGGTTAGGCAATGAGCAGTTCTTC
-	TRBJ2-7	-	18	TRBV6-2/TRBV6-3	CASNYSSIRGGVESEQYF	TGTGCCAGCAATTACTCGAGTATAAGGGGAGGTGTTGAAAGCGAGCAGTACTTC
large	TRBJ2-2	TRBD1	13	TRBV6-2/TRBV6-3	CASKTGDTGELFF	TGTGCCAGCAAGACAGGGGACACCGGGGAGCTGTTTTTT
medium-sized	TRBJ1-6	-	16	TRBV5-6	CASSLLRSSYNSPLHF	TGTGCCAGCAGCTTGTTGAGGAGCTCCTATAATTCACCCCTCCACTTT
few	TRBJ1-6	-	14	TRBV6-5	CASRVRDYNSPLHF	TGTGCCAGCAGGGTTAGAGACTATAATTCACCCCTCCACTTT
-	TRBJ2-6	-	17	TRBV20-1	CSARDGGIGKNGNVLTF	TGCAGTGCTAGAGATGGTGGGATTGGGAAAAATGGAAACGTCCTGACTTTC
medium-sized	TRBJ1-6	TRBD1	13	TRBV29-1	CSVRDRADSPLHF	TGCAGCGTTCGGGACAGGGCTGATTCACCCCTCCACTTT
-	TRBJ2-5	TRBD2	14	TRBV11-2	CASSFSGVSQTQYF	TGTGCCAGCAGCTTTAGCGGGGTCAGCCAGACCCAGTACTTC
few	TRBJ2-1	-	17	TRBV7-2	CASSYRVMAGSYNEQFF	TGTGCCAGCAGTTACCGGGTGATGGCGGGCTCCTACAATGAGCAGTTCTTC